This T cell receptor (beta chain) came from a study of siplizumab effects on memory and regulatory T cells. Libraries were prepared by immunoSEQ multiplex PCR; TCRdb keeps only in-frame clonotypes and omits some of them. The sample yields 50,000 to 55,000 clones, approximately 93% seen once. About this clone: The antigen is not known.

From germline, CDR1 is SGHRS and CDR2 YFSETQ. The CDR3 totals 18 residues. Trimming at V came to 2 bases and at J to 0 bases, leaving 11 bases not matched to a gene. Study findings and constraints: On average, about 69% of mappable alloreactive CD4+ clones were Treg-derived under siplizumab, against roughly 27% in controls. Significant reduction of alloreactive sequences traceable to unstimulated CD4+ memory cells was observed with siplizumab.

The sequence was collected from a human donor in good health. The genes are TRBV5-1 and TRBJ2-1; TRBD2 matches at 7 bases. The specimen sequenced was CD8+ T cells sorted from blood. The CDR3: CASSLPLAGVNSYNEQFF. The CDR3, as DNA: TGCGCCAGCAGCTTACCATTAGCGGGTGTAAACTCCTACAATGAGCAGTTCTTC.